The 31 T cell receptor beta chains in this list originate from one sample, sequenced in a study of T cell responses to AZD1222 COVID-19 vaccine. Using immunoSEQ multiplex PCR, the repertoire was profiled, and TCRdb retains in-frame clones only, with some absent. The profile shows fewer than 150,000 clones, roughly nine tenths of them singletons. The sample consisted of peripheral blood, taken 28 days after the second AZD1222 dose. The receptors originated from an adult who received the AZD1222 COVID-19 vaccine.

V and J are TRBV28 and TRBJ1-2, with D maybe TRBD1 (5 bases). V lost 5 bases, J lost 6 bases, and 13 bases lay in between. The CDR3 extends over 13 amino acids. Germline-derived CDR1 and CDR2 are MDHEN and SYDVKM. This CDR3 reads CASSEGRWDGYTF. The CDR3 DNA sequence: TGTGCCAGCAGTGAGGGACGTTGGGATGGCTACACCTTC.

The chain couples TRBV6-5 to TRBJ1-2; D is undetermined. Trimming left V 2 bases short and J 0 bases short, with 13 bases between. Germline lookup yields CDR1 MNHEY and CDR2 SVGAGI. The CDR3 runs 16 residues. The CDR3 loop is CASSYGGHTANYGYTF. The CDR3 DNA reads as TGTGCCAGCAGTTACGGAGGGCACACAGCTAACTATGGCTACACCTTC.

This chain uses TRBV2 with TRBJ1-5, with 7 nucleotides matching TRBD1. CDR3 size: 14 residues. V gave up 3 bases and J gave up 7 bases; unmatched junction bases: 6. Germline loops: CDR1 SNHLY, CDR2 FYNNEI. In DNA, the CDR3 is TGTGCCAGCAGTGAGACAGGGTCCGAACAGCCCCAGCATTTT. Amino acid sequence: CASSETGSEQPQHF.

The V gene is TRBV10-3, the J gene TRBJ1-1, with TRBD1 matching 8 bases. This CDR3 region has 17 residues. Germline V gene sequence: CDR1 ENHRY, CDR2 SYGVKD. V dropped 4 bases and J dropped 1; count of bases not matched to a gene: 11. The CDR3 nucleotides read TGTGCCATCAGTGTAGGCAGGGGGCGAATACAGAACACTGAAGCTTTCTTT. Translation: CAISVGRGRIQNTEAFF.

V is TRBV7-2 and J is TRBJ2-3; 8 nucleotides agree with TRBD2. Unmatched junction bases numbered 9, after V lost 2 bases and J lost 5 bases. The CDR3 sequence is 16 residues long. Germline V gene sequence: CDR1 SGHTA, CDR2 FQGNSA. CDR3 DNA: TGTGCCAGCAGCTTACGGGGGGGGCGATCAGGAGATACGCAGTATTTT. Translating it yields CASSLRGGRSGDTQYF.

The rearrangement uses TRBV2 and TRBJ1-3, with D unclear. This CDR3 is 13 amino acids long. V lost 6 bases, J lost 1 base, and 7 bases lay in between. The V gene's germline CDR1 is SNHLY and CDR2 FYNNEI. CDR3 region: CASRESSGNTIYF. In nucleotides, the CDR3 is TGTGCCAGCAGGGAGAGTTCTGGAAACACCATATATTTT.

The chain combines TRBV5-1 with TRBJ1-5; 8 positions match TRBD1. Trimming removed 4 bases from V and 7 bases from J; junction bases left unmatched: 10. The CDR3 spans 15 residues. Germline V lookup: CDR1 SGHRS, CDR2 YFSETQ. The CDR3 DNA follows: TGCGCCAGCAGCCCCTACCCAGGGGGCGGCCAGCCCCAGCATTTT. This sequence encodes CASSPYPGGGQPQHF.

This chain joins TRBV6-5 and TRBJ1-2, with 7 bases aligning to TRBD1. The CDR3 runs to 15 residues. The V gene's germline CDR1 is MNHEY and CDR2 SVGAGI. Unmatched junction bases numbered 7, after V lost 0 bases and J lost 6 bases. The CDR3 DNA reads TGTGCCAGCAGTTACTCCAGACAGGGCGAGAATGGCTACACCTTC. Translation: CASSYSRQGENGYTF.

The gene calls are TRBV2 and TRBJ1-5; D uncertain. With 4 bases removed from V and 4 bases from J, the gap between germline ends came to 8 bases. The CDR3 extends over 13 amino acids. In germline, CDR1 is SNHLY, CDR2 FYNNEI. CDR3 residues: CASSAVSNQPQHF. The CDR3 bases are TGTGCCAGCAGTGCCGTGAGTAATCAGCCCCAGCATTTT.

This chain joins TRBV6-5 and TRBJ1-2; D is unresolved. Germline V gives CDR1 MNHEY, CDR2 SVGAGI. Trimming removed 10 bases at V and 0 bases at J, with 18 bases between. The CDR3 extends over 15 amino acids. The CDR3 reads CATPTEAASNYGYTF. Written as DNA, the CDR3 is TGTGCCACCCCCACAGAGGCGGCATCTAACTATGGCTACACCTTC.

V gene TRBV30 combines with J gene TRBJ1-5; TRBD1 might be the D (5 bases). The CDR3 is made up of 13 amino acids. Germline V gene data show CDR1 as GTSNPN and CDR2 as SVGIG (reference sequence). Deletions cut 0 bases from V and 5 bases from J, with 8 bases between. In DNA, the CDR3 is TGTGCCTGGAGTGTACAGGCCCATCAGCCCCAGCATTTT. Translation: CAWSVQAHQPQHF.

The genes are TRBV7-8 and TRBJ1-2; D call uncertain. The germline CDR1 and CDR2 sequences are SGHVS and FQNEAQ. The CDR3 is 16 amino acids. V was clipped by 0 bases and J by 0 bases, with 11 bases between them. The CDR3 sequence: CASSLALTTANYGYTF. CDR3 DNA: TGTGCCAGCAGCTTAGCGTTAACAACGGCTAACTATGGCTACACCTTC.

The chain recombines TRBV7-3 with TRBJ2-7; D perhaps matches TRBD2 (6 bases). Germline V gene sequence: CDR1 SGHTA, CDR2 FQGTGA. The CDR3 extends over 18 amino acids. V gave up 4 bases and J gave up 4 bases, with 26 bases separating them. The DNA of the CDR3 is TGTGCCAGCAGCTCCCTCTGGGGGGAGTGGATGGACGCGTACGAGCAGTACTTC. Translated: CASSSLWGEWMDAYEQYF.

This chain connects TRBV7-6 to TRBJ2-2, with D unclear. Germline assignment: CDR1 SGHVS and CDR2 FNYEAQ. CDR3 length: 13 residues. Trimming took 5 bases from V and 8 from J, leaving 12 bases between them. This chain's CDR3 is CASSQSPAGELFF. The CDR3 nucleotides read TGTGCCAGCAGCCAGAGCCCGGCGGGGGAGCTGTTTTTT.

This chain uses TRBV27 with TRBJ1-5; D uncertain. Germline assignment: CDR1 MNHEY and CDR2 SMNVEV (reference sequence). This CDR3 comprises 15 residues. V shed 0 bases and J shed 9 bases, with 15 bases lying between them. The CDR3 spells CASSLSMGNRGPQHF. The CDR3, as DNA: TGTGCCAGCAGTTTATCGATGGGGAATAGAGGGCCCCAGCATTTT.

This clone was seen a handful of times. The J gene is TRBJ1-5, the V gene TRBV4-1; D call uncertain. The germline V gene encodes CDR1 MGHRA and CDR2 YSYEKL. Trimming stripped 5 bases from V and 0 bases from J, with 14 bases between. The CDR3 consists of 16 residues. CDR3 DNA sequence: TGCGCCAGCAGCGCCACCCCGGGGAGTAGCAATCAGCCCCAGCATTTT. As protein: CASSATPGSSNQPQHF.

This rearrangement joins TRBV9 to TRBJ2-1; 11 bases are a match to TRBD1. Trimming cost V 0 bases and J 5 bases; bases outside gene matches: 4. Germline loops: CDR1 SGDLS, CDR2 YYNGEE. The CDR3 length is 16 residues. Here the CDR3 DNA reads TGTGCCAGCAGCGTAGTGCCGGGACAGGGGGACAATGAGCAGTTCTTC. This translates into CASSVVPGQGDNEQFF. The complete variable domain, with remaining parts taken from reference TRBV9 and TRBJ2-1, reads DSGVTQTPKHLITATGQRVTLRCSPRSGDLSVYWYQQSLDQGLQFLIQYYNGEERAKGNILERFSAQQFPDLHSELNLSSLELGDSALYFCASSVVPGQGDNEQFFGPGTRLTVL.

Comments on this clone: Distinct nucleotide sequences in the sample also encode this CDR3. The V gene is TRBV18, the J gene TRBJ2-7; D ambiguous. V lost 2 bases and J lost 1, with 9 bases in between. The CDR3 spans 14 residues. From germline, CDR1 is KGHSH and CDR2 LQKENI. CDR3 nucleotides: TGTGCCAGCTCACCATCGATGGGGTCCTACGAGCAGTACTTC. Translation: CASSPSMGSYEQYF.

This chain connects TRBV24-1 to TRBJ2-3; D remains unclear. This CDR3 is built from 12 residues. CDR1 KGHDR and CDR2 SFDVKD come from the germline V gene. Between the trimmed V and J ends, which lost 0 bases and 4 bases, there was a span of 1 base. In nucleotides, the CDR3 is TGTGCCACCAGTGATTTGGCAGATACGCAGTATTTT. Protein product: CATSDLADTQYF.

This chain links TRBV3-1 (or the pseudogene TRBV3-2) with TRBJ2-2; 8 nucleotides agree with TRBD1. The CDR3 has 15 residues. Germline trimming cut 6 bases from V and 4 bases from J; bases unmatched to any gene: 7. The germline gives CDR1 LGHDT, CDR2 YNNKEL (reference sequence). The CDR3 nucleotides read TGTGCCAGCAGTTTTGGACAGGGAAGCACCGGGGAGCTGTTTTTT. It encodes CASSFGQGSTGELFF.

The V gene is TRBV6-6, the J gene TRBJ2-7, with D perhaps TRBD2 (5 bases). The CDR3 is made up of 11 amino acids. Germline CDR1 reads MNHNY; CDR2 reads SVGAGI (reference sequence). The ends were cut back, 10 bases at V and 2 bases at J, with 9 bases in the middle. CDR3 protein: CATSGTYEQYF. DNA for the CDR3: TGTGCCACCTCCGGGACCTACGAGCAGTACTTC.

J is TRBJ1-1 and V is TRBV5-1; 12 nucleotides agree with TRBD1. V dropped 4 bases and J dropped 6; count of bases not matched to a gene: 7. The CDR3 contains 15 residues. The germline V gene has CDR1 SGHRS and CDR2 YFSETQ. CDR3 region: CASSTGQGAISEAFF. In DNA form, the CDR3 reads TGCGCCAGCAGCACGGGACAGGGGGCCATCTCTGAAGCTTTCTTT.

This chain joins TRBV3-1 (or the pseudogene TRBV3-2) and TRBJ2-1; 7 bases fit TRBD2. From germline, CDR1 is LGHDT and CDR2 YNNKEL (reference sequence). The CDR3 loop spans 13 amino acids. V gave up 1 base and J gave up 12 bases; unmatched junction bases: 6. The CDR3 DNA is TGTGCCAGCAGCCAAGGTAGGGTAGCGGGGCAGTTCTTC. Translated, it gives CASSQGRVAGQFF.

CDR3 amino acids: CASSSSTPDTQYF. The CDR3 nucleotides are TGTGCCAGCAGTTCGAGCACTCCAGATACGCAGTATTTT. The V call is TRBV27, the J call TRBJ2-3, with D hard to call. Trimming stripped 4 bases from V and 4 bases from J, with 9 bases between. CDR1 is MNHEY, CDR2 SMNVEV, per germline (reference sequence). The CDR3 totals 13 residues.

The rearrangement links TRBV14 to TRBJ1-1; TRBD1 might be the D (6 bases). The CDR3 length is 14 residues. Germline V gene data show CDR1 as SGHDN and CDR2 as FVKESK. V lost 2 bases and J 5 bases, leaving 12 bases between the germline ends. CDR3 region: CASSQTRGETEAFF. DNA for the CDR3: TGTGCCAGCAGCCAAACCAGGGGTGAGACTGAAGCTTTCTTT.

This rearrangement joins TRBV4-1 to TRBJ2-7, with D hard to call. Trimming took off 1 base at V and 8 bases at J, with 6 bases between the two ends. The germline V gene encodes CDR1 MGHRA and CDR2 YSYEKL. The CDR3 runs to 11 residues. The CDR3 sequence is CASSQGRKQYF. DNA of the CDR3: TGCGCCAGCAGCCAAGGACGGAAGCAGTACTTC.

This chain links TRBV5-1 with TRBJ1-1; tentative D call: TRBD1 (6 bases). V was cut by 5 bases and J by 1 base, with 12 bases left in between. Germline V CDR1 and CDR2: SGHRS, YFSETQ. This CDR3 comprises 14 residues. The CDR3 spells CASRGGSANTEAFF. The CDR3, as DNA: TGCGCCAGCAGGGGGGGCAGTGCGAACACTGAAGCTTTCTTT.

This chain links TRBV27 with TRBJ2-7; D assignment may be TRBD1 or TRBD2 (5 bases each). The germline gives CDR1 MNHEY, CDR2 SMNVEV (reference sequence). The CDR3 contains 16 residues. Trimming shortened V by 2 bases and J by 1 base, and 15 bases separated the two germline ends. CDR3 amino acids: CASSLGDRAASYEQYF. CDR3 bases: TGTGCCAGCAGTTTAGGGGACCGCGCGGCGTCCTACGAGCAGTACTTC.

The V gene is TRBV10-1, the J gene TRBJ1-2; tentative D call: TRBD1 (6 bases). Trimming removed 4 bases from V and 4 bases from J, with 10 bases in between. Germline loops: CDR1 WNHNN, CDR2 SYGVQD (reference sequence). This CDR3 has 13 residues. CDR3 loop: CASSAETGYGYTF. CDR3 nucleotide sequence: TGCGCCAGCAGTGCCGAGACAGGCTATGGCTACACCTTC.

The chain carries TRBV6-4 and TRBJ2-5; a weak D match, TRBD2 (6 bases). The length of the CDR3 is 12 residues. V was trimmed by 10 bases and J by 6 bases, leaving 15 bases between them. CDR1 MRHNA and CDR2 SNTAGT come from the germline V gene. In nucleotides, the CDR3 is TGTGCCAACCCTTCGCGGGAAAAGACCCAGTACTTC. Its translation is CANPSREKTQYF.

This chain links TRBV29-1 with TRBJ1-2; weak D call: TRBD1 (6 bases). V lost 3 bases and J 8 bases, leaving 13 bases between the germline ends. Germline V lookup: CDR1 SQVTM, CDR2 ANQGSEA. The CDR3 runs to 12 residues. As DNA, the CDR3 is TGCAGCGTTGATATAGGGGGTAGGGGCTACACCTTC. Residues: CSVDIGGRGYTF.